This TCR beta chain was identified in a study of T-cell memory formation after mild COVID-19. Overall study findings and caveats: Day 15 to 85 contracting clones showed balanced CD4/CD8; day 15 to 37 expanders favored CD4+. Memory sampled before infection contained some responding clones, suggesting cross-reactive memory joined.

Worth noting for this clonotype: Its antigen is not known.

The CDR3 runs to 15 residues. In germline, CDR1 is KGHDR, CDR2 SFDVKD. Trimming left V 4 bases short and J 8 bases short, with 17 bases between. TCR alpha and TCR beta cDNA libraries with sample barcodes and UMIs came from 5'RACE using constant-segment primers. A single record per CDR3 protein comes from TCRdb applying MiXCR to the 5' RACE reads. The profile shows hundreds of thousands of distinct CDR3 sequences, approximately 19% of them singletons. This clonotype was sampled from a young man who had mild COVID-19 (a few samples of this study predate the infection). Cell type and time point are not known. V gene TRBV24-1 combines with J gene TRBJ2-4, with D perhaps given as TRBD1 or TRBD2 (7 bases each). The specimen sequenced was PBMCs or a T cell subset sorted from them (not recorded which). CDR3 loop: CATSDPRAGGDIQYF. The CDR3 nucleotides read TGTGCCACCAGTGACCCTCGGGCAGGGGGGGACATTCAGTACTTC.